This T cell receptor beta chain emerged from a study of shared clonotypes between healthy human individuals. Using immunoSEQ multiplex PCR, the repertoire was profiled, and TCRdb retains in-frame clones only, with some absent. The table has about 960,000 clones, around three quarters seen once. The CDR3 totals 13 residues. V lost 4 bases and J 2 bases, leaving 8 bases between the germline ends. CDR1 ENHRY and CDR2 SYGVKD come from the germline V gene. J is TRBJ2-5 and V is TRBV10-3; the D is unclear. The sequencing input was memory CD4+ T cells sorted from blood. Subset indicated: CD45RA-negative fraction. This receptor was taken from a young man in good health. The CDR3, as DNA: TGTGCCATCAGTGGAGACACTCAAGAGACCCAGTACTTC. It encodes CAISGDTQETQYF.